The rows below give T cell receptor beta chains drawn from one sample of a study of blood T cell repertoires in COVID-19. Profiled with immunoSEQ multiplex PCR; TCRdb holds only in-frame clones, not every one. The table shows 110,000 or so clones, with approximately 82% occurring only once. Sequenced material: peripheral blood. Receptors originate from a woman aged 80 or older with active or convalescent COVID-19. The CDR3 runs from the conserved cysteine through the conserved F or W. D genes are given only for firm matches. A clone size is listed for some rows: how often the clone was seen (once, few, many), or a class if it is expanded.

d_gene	v_gene	len	j_gene	abundance	CDR3aa	CDR3nt
NA	TRBV9	15	TRBJ1-1	NA	CASSVSGVMNTEAFF	TGTGCCAGCAGCGTCTCAGGGGTCATGAACACTGAAGCTTTCTTT
NA	TRBV24-1	17	TRBJ1-4	few	CATSDGTREIMNKKLFF	TGTGCCACCAGTGATGGTACGAGGGAGATAATGAATAAAAAACTGTTTTTT
TRBD2	TRBV11-2	15	TRBJ2-1	NA	CASSLGLAGVALQFF	TGTGCCAGCAGCTTAGGGCTAGCGGGAGTCGCGCTGCAGTTCTTC
TRBD2	TRBV19	22	TRBJ2-1	once	CARRVDRGLTSGRANAYNEQFF	TGTGCCAGAAGAGTCGACAGGGGACTTACTAGCGGGAGGGCCAACGCCTACAATGAGCAGTTCTTC
TRBD2	TRBV13	15	TRBJ2-3	few	CASSGLAGHTDTQYF	TGTGCCAGCAGCGGACTAGCGGGACACACAGATACGCAGTATTTT
TRBD1	TRBV6-5	14	TRBJ2-7	NA	CASRSGQGTNEQYF	TGTGCCAGCAGGTCCGGACAGGGAACCAACGAGCAGTACTTC
TRBD1	TRBV7-9	14	TRBJ2-5	NA	CASELGQAQETQYF	TGTGCCAGTGAGTTAGGACAGGCCCAAGAGACCCAGTACTTC
TRBD2	TRBV27	17	TRBJ2-3	NA	CASSLLSLAGSTDTQYF	TGTGCCAGCAGTTTATTGTCCCTAGCGGGTAGCACAGATACGCAGTATTTT
TRBD1	TRBV18	16	TRBJ2-2	NA	CASSPDRQGWAGELFF	TGTGCCAGCTCACCGGATAGACAGGGATGGGCCGGGGAGCTGTTTTTT
NA	TRBV7-5	15	TRBJ2-1	once	CARSLEGQFYNEQFF	TGTGCCAGAAGCTTAGAGGGACAGTTTTACAATGAGCAGTTCTTC
TRBD1	TRBV19	14	TRBJ1-4	once	CASSIQGAREKLFF	TGTGCCAGTAGTATACAGGGGGCAAGAGAAAAACTGTTTTTT
NA	TRBV2	16	TRBJ1-5	NA	CASGLQGSLSNQPQHF	TGTGCCAGCGGGCTACAGGGCTCTCTTAGCAATCAGCCCCAGCATTTT
TRBD1	TRBV19	15	TRBJ1-2	NA	CASSPGTGGIYGYTF	TGTGCCAGTAGTCCTGGGACAGGGGGTATCTATGGCTACACCTTC
TRBD1	TRBV5-1	16	TRBJ1-4	few	CASSLNPGQGDEKLFF	TGCGCCAGCAGCTTGAACCCGGGACAGGGGGATGAAAAACTGTTTTTT
NA	TRBV12-1	18	TRBJ2-1	NA	CASSLMGLAGVSYNEQFF	TGTGCCAGCAGCTTGATGGGACTAGCGGGAGTGTCCTACAATGAGCAGTTCTTC
TRBD1	TRBV5-1	13	TRBJ1-2	NA	CASTHDRGDGYTF	TGCGCCAGCACCCATGACAGGGGAGATGGCTACACCTTC
TRBD2	TRBV10-3	18	TRBJ2-1	NA	CAISGGTSGSGSYNEQFF	TGTGCCATCAGCGGTGGGACTAGCGGGAGCGGGTCCTACAATGAGCAGTTCTTC
NA	TRBV9	14	TRBJ1-4	NA	CASSVATRREKLFF	TGTGCCAGCAGCGTAGCTACGAGGAGGGAAAAACTGTTTTTT
TRBD1	TRBV7-9	15	TRBJ2-1	NA	CASSARQGSRGEQFF	TGTGCCAGCAGCGCAAGACAGGGTTCGAGGGGTGAGCAGTTCTTC
TRBD1	TRBV7-9	16	TRBJ1-1	NA	CASSKGQGGFISEAFF	TGTGCCAGCAGCAAGGGACAGGGAGGATTTATTTCTGAAGCTTTCTTT
TRBD1	TRBV5-1	14	TRBJ1-1	NA	CASSTHRGRTEAFF	TGCGCCAGCAGCACCCACAGGGGGCGGACTGAAGCTTTCTTT
NA	TRBV18	14	TRBJ1-2	NA	CASSPPPSVYGYTF	TGTGCCAGCTCACCACCGCCTTCGGTGTATGGCTACACCTTC
TRBD1	TRBV5-6	15	TRBJ1-5	once	CASSVGTASNQPQHF	TGTGCCAGCAGCGTTGGGACAGCTAGCAATCAGCCCCAGCATTTT
TRBD1	TRBV15	18	TRBJ1-2	NA	CATSRVTGSERTREGYTF	TGTGCCACCAGCAGAGTGACAGGGAGTGAGAGAACGAGAGAAGGCTACACCTTC
NA	TRBV7-6	14	TRBJ2-7	NA	CASSLYGSSDEQYF	TGTGCCAGCAGCTTATACGGGAGTAGCGACGAGCAGTACTTC
NA	TRBV7-3	16	TRBJ2-1	NA	CASSLGFSRLHNEQFF	TGTGCCAGCAGCTTAGGTTTTAGTAGACTTCACAATGAGCAGTTCTTC
TRBD1	TRBV7-6	16	TRBJ2-3	NA	CASSRWTGERADTQYF	TGTGCCAGCAGCCGATGGACAGGGGAACGGGCAGATACGCAGTATTTT
NA	TRBV7-9	14	TRBJ2-1	few	CASSSASVPGEQFF	TGTGCCAGCAGCTCTGCGTCGGTCCCGGGTGAGCAGTTCTTC
NA	TRBV5-6	14	TRBJ1-3	NA	CASSYQGPGNTIYF	TGTGCCAGCAGCTACCAGGGGCCAGGAAACACCATATATTTT
NA	TRBV10-3	13	TRBJ1-4	NA	CAISGGGYEKLFF	TGTGCCATCAGCGGAGGAGGTTATGAAAAACTGTTTTTT
NA	TRBV7-9	17	TRBJ2-5	NA	CASSSFGPVGPGKTQYF	TGTGCCAGCAGCTCGTTCGGGCCAGTCGGGCCGGGAAAGACCCAGTACTTC
NA	TRBV10-3	15	TRBJ2-7	NA	CAISEAPGRYYEQYF	TGTGCCATCAGTGAGGCTCCAGGGCGTTATTACGAGCAGTACTTC
TRBD1	TRBV7-3	13	TRBJ2-2	NA	CASSLQGAGELFF	TGTGCCAGCAGCCTACAGGGGGCCGGGGAGCTGTTTTTT
NA	TRBV19	14	TRBJ2-3	NA	CASSRLISTDTQYF	TGTGCCAGTAGCAGACTTATAAGCACAGATACGCAGTATTTT
NA	TRBV5-1	14	TRBJ1-1	NA	CASSLGQVNAEAFF	TGCGCCAGCAGCTTGGGACAGGTGAACGCTGAAGCTTTCTTT
TRBD1	TRBV2	14	TRBJ1-5	NA	CASSGTGGNQPQHF	TGTGCCAGCAGTGGGACAGGGGGCAATCAGCCCCAGCATTTT
TRBD2	TRBV18	17	TRBJ2-3	NA	CASSPRSGGGSTDTQYF	TGTGCCAGCTCGCCTCGGTCGGGAGGAGGGAGCACAGATACGCAGTATTTT
TRBD2	TRBV2	15	TRBJ2-7	medium-sized	CASSGQLAGSAGQYF	TGTGCCAGCAGCGGCCAACTAGCGGGATCGGCGGGGCAGTACTTC
TRBD2	TRBV5-1	16	TRBJ2-5	NA	CASSSGLAGGAETQYF	TGCGCCAGCAGCTCAGGACTAGCGGGAGGAGCAGAGACCCAGTACTTC
TRBD1	TRBV5-1	14	TRBJ2-1	NA	CASSSGQGVSEQFF	TGCGCCAGCAGCTCGGGACAGGGGGTTTCTGAGCAGTTCTTC
NA	TRBV2	14	TRBJ1-5	NA	CASSEARGSQPQHF	TGTGCCAGCAGTGAAGCGCGGGGAAGTCAGCCCCAGCATTTT
NA	TRBV9	17	TRBJ2-2	once	CASSVAPLPRDTGELFF	TGTGCCAGCAGCGTAGCGCCTCTACCCAGGGACACCGGGGAGCTGTTTTTT
NA	TRBV5-1	13	TRBJ2-7	NA	CASSLTNSYEQYF	TGCGCCAGCAGCTTGACTAACTCCTACGAGCAGTACTTC
TRBD2	TRBV5-4	17	TRBJ2-1	once	CASSPDLRAGTYNEQFF	TGTGCCAGCAGCCCCGACCTACGAGCGGGGACCTACAATGAGCAGTTCTTC
TRBD1	TRBV28	13	TRBJ2-3	NA	CASSRDRVDTQYF	TGTGCCAGCAGTCGAGACAGGGTAGATACGCAGTATTTT
TRBD1	TRBV2	12	TRBJ2-7	NA	CASSGQGYEQYF	TGTGCCAGCAGTGGACAGGGCTACGAGCAGTACTTC
TRBD1	TRBV28	15	TRBJ2-1	once	CASSLNGQGVDEQFF	TGTGCCAGCAGTTTAAACGGACAGGGCGTCGATGAGCAGTTCTTC
NA	TRBV5-4	16	TRBJ1-3	few	CASSPGGQSSGNTIYF	TGTGCCAGCAGCCCCGGCGGGCAGAGCTCTGGAAACACCATATATTTT
TRBD1	TRBV2	14	TRBJ1-1	NA	CASLQGRMNTEAFF	TGTGCCAGCCTACAGGGGCGGATGAACACTGAAGCTTTCTTT